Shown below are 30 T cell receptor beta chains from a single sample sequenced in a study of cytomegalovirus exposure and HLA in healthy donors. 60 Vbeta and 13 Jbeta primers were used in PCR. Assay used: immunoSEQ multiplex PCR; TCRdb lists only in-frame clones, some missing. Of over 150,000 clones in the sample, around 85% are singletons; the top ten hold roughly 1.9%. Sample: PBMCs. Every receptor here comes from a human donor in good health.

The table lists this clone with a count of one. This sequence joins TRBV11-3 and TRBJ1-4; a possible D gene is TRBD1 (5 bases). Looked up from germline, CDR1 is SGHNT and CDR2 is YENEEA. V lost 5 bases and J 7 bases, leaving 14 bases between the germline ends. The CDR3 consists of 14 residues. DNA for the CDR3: TGTGCCAGCAGCAGGGGACTGAGAGGTGAAAAACTGTTTTTT. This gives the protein CASSRGLRGEKLFF.

The CDR3 DNA reads as TGTGCCAGTAGTATTAATTGGGCAGGGAACACTGAAGCTTTCTTT. Its translation: CASSINWAGNTEAFF. The chain has TRBV19 and TRBJ1-1; D gene ambiguous. Trimming removed 3 bases at V and 1 base at J, with 12 bases between. CDR3 size: 15 residues. The germline gives CDR1 LNHDA, CDR2 SQIVND (reference sequence).

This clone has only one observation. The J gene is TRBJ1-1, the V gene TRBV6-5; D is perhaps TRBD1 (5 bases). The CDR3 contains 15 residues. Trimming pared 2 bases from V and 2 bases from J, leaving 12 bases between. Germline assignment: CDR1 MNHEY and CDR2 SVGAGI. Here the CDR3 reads CASSYADGTNTEAFF. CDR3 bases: TGTGCCAGCAGTTACGCGGACGGGACTAACACTGAAGCTTTCTTT.

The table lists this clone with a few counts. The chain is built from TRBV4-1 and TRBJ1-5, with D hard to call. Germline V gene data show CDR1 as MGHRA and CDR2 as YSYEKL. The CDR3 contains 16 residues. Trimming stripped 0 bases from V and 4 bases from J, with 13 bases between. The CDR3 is CASSQDVRIPNQPQHF. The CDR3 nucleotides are TGCGCCAGCAGCCAAGATGTGCGGATCCCAAATCAGCCCCAGCATTTT.

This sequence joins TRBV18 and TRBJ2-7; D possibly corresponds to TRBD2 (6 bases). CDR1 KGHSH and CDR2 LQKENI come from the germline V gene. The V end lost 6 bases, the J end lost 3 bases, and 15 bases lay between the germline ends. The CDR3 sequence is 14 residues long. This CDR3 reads CASSAAEGYYEQYF. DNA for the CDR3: TGTGCCAGCTCCGCCGCGGAGGGGTACTACGAGCAGTACTTC. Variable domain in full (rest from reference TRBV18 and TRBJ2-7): NAGVMQNPRHLVRRRGQEARLRCSPMKGHSHVYWYRQLPEEGLKFMVYLQKENIIDESGMPKERFSAEFPKEGPSILRIQQVVRGDSAAYFCASSAAEGYYEQYFGPGTRLTVT.

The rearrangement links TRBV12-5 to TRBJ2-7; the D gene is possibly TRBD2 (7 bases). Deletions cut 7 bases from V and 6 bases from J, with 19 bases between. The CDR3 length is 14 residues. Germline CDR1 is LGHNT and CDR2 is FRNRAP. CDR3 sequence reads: CASALPRGASEQYF. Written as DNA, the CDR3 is TGTGCTAGTGCTCTCCCCCGGGGGGCCTCCGAGCAGTACTTC. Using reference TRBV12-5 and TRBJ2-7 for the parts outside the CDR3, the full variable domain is DARVTQTPRHKVTEMGQEVTMRCQPILGHNTVFWYRQTMMQGLELLAYFRNRAPLDDSGMPKDRFSAEMPDATLATLKIQPSEPRDSAVYFCASALPRGASEQYFGPGTRLTVT.

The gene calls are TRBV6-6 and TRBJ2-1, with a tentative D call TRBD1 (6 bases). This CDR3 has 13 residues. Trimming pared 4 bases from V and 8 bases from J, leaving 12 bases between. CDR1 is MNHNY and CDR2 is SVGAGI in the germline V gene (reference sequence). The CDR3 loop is CASSLTGGHEQFF. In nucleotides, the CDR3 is TGTGCCAGCAGTTTGACAGGAGGACATGAGCAGTTCTTC.

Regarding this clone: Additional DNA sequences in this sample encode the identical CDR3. The CDR3 bases are TGCGCCAGCAGCCAGGGACAGGGATCCTACGAGCAGTACTTC. This sequence encodes CASSQGQGSYEQYF. This sequence joins TRBV4-3 and TRBJ2-7; 9 bases line up with TRBD1. In germline, CDR1 is LGHNA, CDR2 YSLEER. This CDR3 spans 14 amino acids. The J segment lost 1 base and the V segment lost 3 bases, leaving 1 base of the junction unmatched.

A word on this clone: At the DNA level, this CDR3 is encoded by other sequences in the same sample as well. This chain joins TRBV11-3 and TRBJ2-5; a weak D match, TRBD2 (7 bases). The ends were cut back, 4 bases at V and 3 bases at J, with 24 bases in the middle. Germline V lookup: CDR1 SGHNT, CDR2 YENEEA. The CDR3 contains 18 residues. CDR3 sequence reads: CASSSGVGGPYSKETQYF. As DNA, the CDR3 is TGTGCCAGCAGCTCAGGAGTGGGGGGGCCCTATTCAAAAGAGACCCAGTACTTC.

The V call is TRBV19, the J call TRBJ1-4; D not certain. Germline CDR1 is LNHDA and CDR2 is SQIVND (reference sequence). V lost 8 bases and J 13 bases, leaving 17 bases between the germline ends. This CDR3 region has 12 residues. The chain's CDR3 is CASLNHDYRLFF. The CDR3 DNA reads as TGTGCCAGTCTTAATCACGATTACAGACTGTTTTTT.

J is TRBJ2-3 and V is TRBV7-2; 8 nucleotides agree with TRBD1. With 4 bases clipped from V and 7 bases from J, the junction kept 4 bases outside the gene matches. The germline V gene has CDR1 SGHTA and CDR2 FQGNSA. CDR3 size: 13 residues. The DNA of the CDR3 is TGTGCCAGCAGCTCGGACAGGGCATATACGCAGTATTTT. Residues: CASSSDRAYTQYF.

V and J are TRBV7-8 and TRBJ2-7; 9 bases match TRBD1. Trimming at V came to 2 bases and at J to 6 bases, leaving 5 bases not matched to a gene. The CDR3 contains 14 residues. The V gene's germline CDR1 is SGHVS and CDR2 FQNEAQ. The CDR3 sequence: CASSLYGTGCEQYF. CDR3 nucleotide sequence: TGTGCCAGCAGCTTATACGGGACAGGGTGCGAGCAGTACTTC.

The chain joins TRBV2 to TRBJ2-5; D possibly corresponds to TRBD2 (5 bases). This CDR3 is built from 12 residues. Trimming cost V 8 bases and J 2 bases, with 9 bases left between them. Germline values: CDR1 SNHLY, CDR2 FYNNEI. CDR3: CASGLSQETQYF. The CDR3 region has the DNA TGTGCCAGCGGACTCTCACAAGAGACCCAGTACTTC. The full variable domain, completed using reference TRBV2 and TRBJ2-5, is EPEVTQTPSHQVTQMGQEVILRCVPISNHLYFYWYRQILGQKVEFLVSFYNNEISEKSEIFDDQFSVERPDGSNFTLKIRSTKLEDSAMYFCASGLSQETQYFGPGTRLLVL.

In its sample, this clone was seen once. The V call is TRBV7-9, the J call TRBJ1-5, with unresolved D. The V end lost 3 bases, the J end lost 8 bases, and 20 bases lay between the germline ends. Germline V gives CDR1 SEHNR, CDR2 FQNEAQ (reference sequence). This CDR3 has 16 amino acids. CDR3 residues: CASSFPREGPTEPQHF. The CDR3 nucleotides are TGTGCCAGCAGCTTCCCACGGGAAGGGCCCACGGAGCCCCAGCATTTT.

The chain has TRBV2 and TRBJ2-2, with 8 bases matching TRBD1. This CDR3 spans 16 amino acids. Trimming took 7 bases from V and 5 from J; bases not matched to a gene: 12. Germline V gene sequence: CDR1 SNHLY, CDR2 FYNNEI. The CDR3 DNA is TGTGCCAGCAAAACCCCGGGGACAGGTCATACCGGGGAGCTGTTTTTT. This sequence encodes CASKTPGTGHTGELFF.

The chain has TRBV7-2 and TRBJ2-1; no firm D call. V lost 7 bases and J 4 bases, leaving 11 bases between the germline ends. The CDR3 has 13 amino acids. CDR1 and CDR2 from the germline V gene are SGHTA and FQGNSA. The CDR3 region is CASNTDPYNEQFF. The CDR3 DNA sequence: TGTGCCAGCAACACAGACCCGTACAATGAGCAGTTCTTC. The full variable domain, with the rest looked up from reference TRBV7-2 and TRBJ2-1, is GAGVSQSPSNKVTEKGKDVELRCDPISGHTALYWYRQSLGQGLEFLIYFQGNSAPDKSGLPSDRFSAERTGGSVSTLTIQRTQQEDSAVYLCASNTDPYNEQFFGPGTRLTVL.

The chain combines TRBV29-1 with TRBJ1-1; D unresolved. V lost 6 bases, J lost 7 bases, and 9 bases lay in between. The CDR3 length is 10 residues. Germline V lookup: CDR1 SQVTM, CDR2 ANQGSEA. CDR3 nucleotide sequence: TGCAGCGTATTTCGGGGTGAAGCTTTCTTT. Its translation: CSVFRGEAFF.

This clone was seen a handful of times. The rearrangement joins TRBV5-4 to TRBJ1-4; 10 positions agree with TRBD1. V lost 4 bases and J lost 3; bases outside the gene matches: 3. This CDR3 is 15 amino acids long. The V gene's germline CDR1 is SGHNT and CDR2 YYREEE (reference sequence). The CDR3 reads CASSPGTGANEKLFF. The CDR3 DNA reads TGTGCCAGCAGCCCAGGGACAGGGGCTAATGAAAAACTGTTTTTT.

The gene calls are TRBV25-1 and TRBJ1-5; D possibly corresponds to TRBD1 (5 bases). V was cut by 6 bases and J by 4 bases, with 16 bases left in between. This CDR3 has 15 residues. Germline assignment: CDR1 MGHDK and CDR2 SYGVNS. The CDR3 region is CASRGNGGYNQPQHF. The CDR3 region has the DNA TGTGCCAGCAGGGGAAACGGGGGATATAATCAGCCCCAGCATTTT.

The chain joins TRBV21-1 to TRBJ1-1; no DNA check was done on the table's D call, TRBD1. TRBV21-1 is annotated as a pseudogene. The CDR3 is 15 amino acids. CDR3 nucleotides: TGTGCCAGCAGCATCTACCCCACAGTGAACACTGAAGCTTTCTTT. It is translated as CASSIYPTVNTEAFF.

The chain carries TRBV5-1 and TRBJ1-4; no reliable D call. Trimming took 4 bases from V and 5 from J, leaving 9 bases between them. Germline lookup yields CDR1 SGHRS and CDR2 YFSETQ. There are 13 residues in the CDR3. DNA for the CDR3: TGCGCCAGCAGCCCGTCAGTAAATGAAAAACTGTTTTTT. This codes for CASSPSVNEKLFF. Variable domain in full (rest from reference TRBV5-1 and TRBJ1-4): KAGVTQTPRYLIKTRGQQVTLSCSPISGHRSVSWYQQTPGQGLQFLFEYFSETQRNKGNFPGRFSGRQFSNSRSEMNVSTLELGDSALYLCASSPSVNEKLFFGSGTQLSVL.

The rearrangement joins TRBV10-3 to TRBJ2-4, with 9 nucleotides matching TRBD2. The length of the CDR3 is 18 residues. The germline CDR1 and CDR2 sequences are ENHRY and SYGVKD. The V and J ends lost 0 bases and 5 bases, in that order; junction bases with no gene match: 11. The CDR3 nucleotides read TGTGCCATCAGTGAGTCGATGCTAGCGGGGCCGAGGGAAAACATTCAGTACTTC. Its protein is CAISESMLAGPRENIQYF.

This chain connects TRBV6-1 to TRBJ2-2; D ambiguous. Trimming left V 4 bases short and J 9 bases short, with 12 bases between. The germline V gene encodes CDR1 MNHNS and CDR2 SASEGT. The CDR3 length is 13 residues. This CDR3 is CASSVSFYWELFF. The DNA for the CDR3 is TGTGCCAGCAGTGTTAGTTTCTACTGGGAGCTGTTTTTT.

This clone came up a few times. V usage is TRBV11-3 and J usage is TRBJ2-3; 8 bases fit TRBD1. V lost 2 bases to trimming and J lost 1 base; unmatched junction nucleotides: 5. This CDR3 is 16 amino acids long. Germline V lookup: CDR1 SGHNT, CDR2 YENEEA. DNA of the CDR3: TGTGCCAGCAGCTTATCGACAGGGGATGGCACAGATACGCAGTATTTT. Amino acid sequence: CASSLSTGDGTDTQYF. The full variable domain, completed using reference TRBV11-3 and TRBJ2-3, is EAGVVQSPRYKIIEKKQPVAFWCNPISGHNTLYWYLQNLGQGPELLIRYENEEAVDDSQLPKDRFSAERLKGVDSTLKIQPAELGDSAVYLCASSLSTGDGTDTQYFGPGTRLTVL.

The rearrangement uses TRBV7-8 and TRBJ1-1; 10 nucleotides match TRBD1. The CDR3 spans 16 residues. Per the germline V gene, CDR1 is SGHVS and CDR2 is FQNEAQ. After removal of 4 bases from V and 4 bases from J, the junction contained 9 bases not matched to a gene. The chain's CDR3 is CASSSRSRTGGTEAFF. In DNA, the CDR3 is TGTGCCAGCAGCTCCCGATCAAGGACAGGGGGCACTGAAGCTTTCTTT.

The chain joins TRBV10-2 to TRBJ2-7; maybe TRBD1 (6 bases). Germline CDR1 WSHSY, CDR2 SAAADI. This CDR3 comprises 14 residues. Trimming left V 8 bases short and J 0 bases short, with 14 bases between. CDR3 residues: CASQGHTDSYEQYF. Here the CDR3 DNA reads TGCGCCAGCCAGGGACATACCGACTCCTACGAGCAGTACTTC.

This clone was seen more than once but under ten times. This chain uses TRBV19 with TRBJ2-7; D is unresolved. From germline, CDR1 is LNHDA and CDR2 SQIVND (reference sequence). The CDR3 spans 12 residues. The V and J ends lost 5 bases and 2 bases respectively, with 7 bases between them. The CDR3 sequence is CASSPSAYEQYF. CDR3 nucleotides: TGTGCCAGTAGTCCCTCTGCCTACGAGCAGTACTTC.

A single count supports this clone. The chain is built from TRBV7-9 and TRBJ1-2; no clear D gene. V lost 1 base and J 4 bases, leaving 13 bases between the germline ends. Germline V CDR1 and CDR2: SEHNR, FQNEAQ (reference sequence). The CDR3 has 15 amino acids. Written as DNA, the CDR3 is TGTGCCAGCAGCTTAGAAATCGTGGCCTTCTATGGCTACACCTTC. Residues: CASSLEIVAFYGYTF.

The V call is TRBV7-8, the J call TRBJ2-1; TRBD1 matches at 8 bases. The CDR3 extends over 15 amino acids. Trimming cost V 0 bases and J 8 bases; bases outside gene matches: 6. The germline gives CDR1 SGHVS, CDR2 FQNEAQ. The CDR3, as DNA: TGTGCCAGCAGCTTAGCGGGCCAGGGGGCGGATGAGCAGTTCTTC. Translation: CASSLAGQGADEQFF. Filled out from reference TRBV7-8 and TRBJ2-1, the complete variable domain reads GAGVSQSPRYKVAKRGQDVALRCDPISGHVSLFWYQQALGQGPEFLTYFQNEAQLDKSGLPSDRFFAERPEGSVSTLKIQRTQQEDSAVYLCASSLAGQGADEQFFGPGTRLTVL.

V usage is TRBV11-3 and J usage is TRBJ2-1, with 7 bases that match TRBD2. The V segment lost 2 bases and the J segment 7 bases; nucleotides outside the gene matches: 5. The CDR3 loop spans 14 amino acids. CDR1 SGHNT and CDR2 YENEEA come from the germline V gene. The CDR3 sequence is CASSLPGGGNEQFF. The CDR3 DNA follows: TGTGCCAGCAGCTTACCTGGGGGGGGGAATGAGCAGTTCTTC.